This entry lists 18 T cell receptor beta chains sequenced from one sample in a study of blood T cell repertoires in COVID-19. Here immunoSEQ multiplex PCR was the method, and the copy in TCRdb shows in-frame clones only, minus some. The sample consists of approximately 150,000 clones, about four fifths of them appearing once. Material for sequencing was peripheral blood. These receptors all come from a woman older than 75 with acute or convalescent COVID-19.

This clone was recorded a few times. This chain joins TRBV5-1 and TRBJ2-3; tentatively, D is TRBD1 (5 bases). CDR1 and CDR2 (germline): SGHRS, YFSETQ. This CDR3 has 16 residues. V was cut by 5 bases and J by 4 bases, with 20 bases left in between. CDR3 region: CASSRRESLQADTQYF. The CDR3, as DNA: TGCGCCAGCAGTCGGCGCGAGTCTTTACAGGCAGATACGCAGTATTTT.

Regarding this clone: Different DNA sequences within this sample yield the same CDR3. The CDR3 loop reads CASSLAGRSAGNTIYF. The CDR3 DNA reads as TGCGCCAGCAGCCTGGCAGGGCGTTCGGCTGGAAACACCATATATTTT. The chain combines TRBV5-1 with TRBJ1-3; tentatively, D is TRBD1 (5 bases). V lost 4 bases and J 2 bases, leaving 16 bases between the germline ends. The CDR3 is 16 residues long. Germline V gives CDR1 SGHRS, CDR2 YFSETQ.

The J gene is TRBJ2-1, the V gene TRBV6-1; 11 bases match TRBD2. V lost 6 bases and J lost 8; bases outside the gene matches: 12. Per the germline V gene, CDR1 is MNHNS and CDR2 is SASEGT. This CDR3 contains 16 residues. The CDR3 bases are TGTGCCAGCAGGGAACAAATAGCGGGGGGGCGAGATGAGCAGTTCTTC. It yields the protein CASREQIAGGRDEQFF.

The CDR3: CASSHRDSLSEAFF. The CDR3 DNA reads as TGTGCCAGCAGCCATCGGGACAGCTTATCTGAAGCTTTCTTT. The chain links TRBV3-1 (or the pseudogene TRBV3-2) to TRBJ1-1; 7 bases are a match to TRBD1. The CDR3 length is 14 residues. V was pared by 3 bases and J by 6 bases, with 7 bases of the junction left unmatched. Germline loops: CDR1 LGHDT, CDR2 YNNKEL (reference sequence).

The V and J genes are TRBV27 and TRBJ1-5, with a possible D match to TRBD1 (6 bases). V lost 7 bases, J lost 7 bases, and 14 bases lay in between. The length of the CDR3 is 13 residues. Germline V CDR1 and CDR2: MNHEY, SMNVEV (reference sequence). The CDR3 bases are TGTGCCAGCATGGCGGACAGACGACAGCCCCAGCATTTT. Its protein is CASMADRRQPQHF.

The chain has TRBV3-1 (or the pseudogene TRBV3-2) and TRBJ2-1; TRBD2 is a possible D gene (5 bases). The V gene's germline CDR1 is LGHDT and CDR2 YNNKEL (reference sequence). The V end lost 4 bases, the J end lost 8 bases, and 18 bases lay between the germline ends. CDR3 size: 15 residues. The CDR3 is CASSPHPGSGDEQFF. In nucleotides, the CDR3 is TGTGCCAGCAGCCCCCATCCAGGATCCGGGGATGAGCAGTTCTTC.

The rearrangement joins TRBV6-5 to TRBJ2-1, with D possibly TRBD2 on 6 matching bases. CDR1 and CDR2 (germline): MNHEY, SVGAGI. The germline V and J ends were trimmed by 6 bases and 9 bases, with 15 bases remaining between them. The CDR3 consists of 13 residues. CDR3 region: CASRDLAAGEQFF. The CDR3 nucleotides read TGTGCCAGCAGGGATTTAGCGGCTGGTGAGCAGTTCTTC.

The gene calls are TRBV19 and TRBJ1-5; 10 bases match TRBD1. This CDR3 region has 18 residues. The germline CDR1 and CDR2 sequences are LNHDA and SQIVND (reference sequence). The V and J ends lost 2 bases and 3 bases, in that order; junction bases with no gene match: 10. CDR3: CASSIRGQGLTNNQPQHF. The CDR3 nucleotides are TGTGCCAGTAGTATAAGGGGACAGGGGCTTACCAACAATCAGCCCCAGCATTTT.

This chain joins TRBV15 and TRBJ1-1; D might be TRBD1 (5 bases). Per germline, CDR1 LNHNV and CDR2 YYDKDF (reference sequence). The CDR3 extends over 13 amino acids. Trimming took 5 bases from V and 4 from J, leaving 11 bases between them. The CDR3 spells CATSSGIGTEAFF. CDR3 nucleotide sequence: TGTGCCACCAGCTCAGGGATCGGCACTGAAGCTTTCTTT. Full variable domain (outside the CDR3, taken from reference TRBV15 and TRBJ1-1): DAMVIQNPRYQVTQFGKPVTLSCSQTLNHNVMYWYQQKSSQAPKLLFHYYDKDFNNEADTPDNFQSRRPNTSFCFLDIRSPGLGDTAMYLCATSSGIGTEAFFGQGTRLTVV.

This clone was seen once. J is TRBJ2-3 and V is TRBV4-3; tentative D call: TRBD2 (5 bases). Trimming left V 1 base short and J 0 bases short, with 11 bases between. Germline V gene data show CDR1 as LGHNA and CDR2 as YSLEER. The CDR3 contains 16 residues. As DNA, the CDR3 is TGCGCCAGCAGCCAAGGGGTGGAGGCTAGCACAGATACGCAGTATTTT. The encoded protein is CASSQGVEASTDTQYF.

This chain uses TRBV5-1 with TRBJ2-7, with TRBD1 matching over 7 bases. Germline trimming cut 3 bases from V and 1 base from J; bases unmatched to any gene: 7. The V gene's germline CDR1 is SGHRS and CDR2 YFSETQ. The CDR3 loop spans 15 amino acids. The CDR3 DNA sequence: TGCGCCAGCAGCTGGGGCCCGGGACAGTCCTACGAGCAGTACTTC. Its translation: CASSWGPGQSYEQYF.

This chain uses TRBV9 with TRBJ1-2; 9 nucleotides line up with TRBD1. V lost 0 bases to trimming and J lost 8 bases; unmatched junction nucleotides: 5. There are 14 residues in the CDR3. In germline, CDR1 is SGDLS, CDR2 YYNGEE. This chain's CDR3 is CASSVGGQGYGYTF. DNA of the CDR3: TGTGCCAGCAGCGTAGGGGGACAGGGTTACGGCTACACCTTC.

The chain joins TRBV27 to TRBJ2-7; 7 bases fit TRBD1. With V trimmed by 3 bases and J by 2 bases, 7 bases remained unmatched. The CDR3 contains 15 residues. The V gene's germline CDR1 is MNHEY and CDR2 SMNVEV (reference sequence). The CDR3 is CASSFGDRAAYEQYF. CDR3 nucleotide sequence: TGTGCCAGCAGTTTCGGTGACAGGGCGGCCTACGAGCAGTACTTC.

The chain uses TRBV2 and TRBJ2-7, with 13 bases matching TRBD2. From germline, CDR1 is SNHLY and CDR2 FYNNEI. V trimming: 5 bases; J trimming: 8 bases; junction bases outside the gene matches: 3. There are 13 residues in the CDR3. CDR3 DNA sequence: TGTGCCAGCAGTCCGGGACTAGCGGGAAAGCAGTACTTC. Its protein product is CASSPGLAGKQYF.

The chain couples TRBV5-1 to TRBJ2-3; TRBD2 aligns across 8 bases. The CDR3 contains 15 residues. The germline gives CDR1 SGHRS, CDR2 YFSETQ. V lost 1 base, J lost 0 bases, and 1 base stayed unmatched. The CDR3 DNA sequence: TGCGCCAGCAGCTTGTCTAGCGGGAGCACAGATACGCAGTATTTT. This translates into CASSLSSGSTDTQYF. The entire variable domain, with the rest obtained from reference TRBV5-1 and TRBJ2-3, is as follows: KAGVTQTPRYLIKTRGQQVTLSCSPISGHRSVSWYQQTPGQGLQFLFEYFSETQRNKGNFPGRFSGRQFSNSRSEMNVSTLELGDSALYLCASSLSSGSTDTQYFGPGTRLTVL.

The sample holds a few counts of this clone. This chain links TRBV4-1 with TRBJ1-4; D is undetermined. Germline V gene lookup returns CDR1 MGHRA and CDR2 YSYEKL. The V gene lost 2 bases and the J gene lost 2 bases, with 6 bases spanning the gap. This CDR3 is built from 14 residues. CDR3 DNA: TGCGCCAGCAGCCAAACCGAGACTAATGAAAAACTGTTTTTT. Translating it yields CASSQTETNEKLFF.

The chain is built from TRBV4-2 and TRBJ1-6; unclear D gene. CDR3 size: 19 residues. Trimming removed 1 base from V and 0 bases from J, with 16 bases in between. The germline CDR1 and CDR2 sequences are LGHNA and YNFKEQ. The CDR3 bases are TGTGCCAGCAGCCAAGTTTCGGCGGGCCAGAGCTCCTATAATTCACCCCTCCACTTT. Translated: CASSQVSAGQSSYNSPLHF.

This rearrangement joins TRBV23-1 to TRBJ1-4, with 8 nucleotides matching TRBD1. TRBV23-1 is given ORF status, its function remaining uncertain. V dropped 8 bases and J dropped 0; count of bases not matched to a gene: 11. The length of the CDR3 is 17 residues. CDR3 coding DNA: TGCGCCAGCGGGACAGGTAGATACGCCGCAACTAATGAAAAACTGTTTTTT. Its protein product is CASGTGRYAATNEKLFF.